The clone carrying this T cell receptor (beta chain) showed up many times. The antigen is unknown. The data originate from a study of T cells after yellow fever vaccination. About the research overall: Fractions with few cells were prepared using SMART-Seq v4 Ultra Low Input.

The CDR3 runs 15 residues. CDR1 and CDR2 from the germline V gene are KGHSH and LQKENI. Trimming removed 5 bases at V and 0 bases at J, with 13 bases between. Generation of TCR cDNA used 5'RACE template switching (which added a universal primer site and UMIs). TCRdb reprocessed the 5' RACE reads via MiXCR and lists one record per CDR3 protein. Of 250,000 or so distinct CDR3 sequences listed, about 3.5% were seen once; the top ten hold around 19%. Overall study findings and caveats: Across the CD4 and CD8 compartments, a small share of clonotypes was present in both. Weaker, the secondary response had a peak occurring faster, on day 5 versus 15.

Sequencing used PBMCs, obtained 15 days after the yellow fever booster vaccination. This sequence was found in a man aged 18 to 29 who received the YFV17D yellow fever vaccine. V is TRBV18 and J is TRBJ1-1; D is perhaps TRBD1 (5 bases). The CDR3 coding sequence is TGTGCCAGCTCAGCCGGGGGGTACATGAACACTGAAGCTTTCTTT. The encoded protein is CASSAGGYMNTEAFF.